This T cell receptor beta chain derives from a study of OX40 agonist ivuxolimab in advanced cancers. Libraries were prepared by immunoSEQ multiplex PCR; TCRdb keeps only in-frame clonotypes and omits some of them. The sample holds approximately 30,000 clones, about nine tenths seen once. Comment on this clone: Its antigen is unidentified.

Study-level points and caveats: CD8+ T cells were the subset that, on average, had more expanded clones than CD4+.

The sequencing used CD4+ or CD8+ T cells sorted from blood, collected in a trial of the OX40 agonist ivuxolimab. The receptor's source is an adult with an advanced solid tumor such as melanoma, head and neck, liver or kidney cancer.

CDR3 sequence (DNA): TGCGCCAGCTCTGCAGGGAATAATTCACCCCTCCACTTT. This translates into CASSAGNNSPLHF. The genes are TRBV10-1 and TRBJ1-6; D may be TRBD1 (5 bases). CDR1 is WNHNN and CDR2 is SYGVQD in the germline V gene (reference sequence). The V gene lost 8 bases and the J gene lost 5 bases, with 10 bases spanning the gap. The CDR3 covers 13 residues.